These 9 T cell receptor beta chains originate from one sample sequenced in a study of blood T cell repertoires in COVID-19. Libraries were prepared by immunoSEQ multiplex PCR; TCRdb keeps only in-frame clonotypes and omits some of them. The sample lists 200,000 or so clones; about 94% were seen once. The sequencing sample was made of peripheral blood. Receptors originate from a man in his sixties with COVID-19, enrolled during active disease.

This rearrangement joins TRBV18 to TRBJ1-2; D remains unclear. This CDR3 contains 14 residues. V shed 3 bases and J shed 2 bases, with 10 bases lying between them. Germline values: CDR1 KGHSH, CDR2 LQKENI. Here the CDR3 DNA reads TGTGCCAGCTCACCTTCCCCCGAGAACTATGGCTACACCTTC. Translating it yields CASSPSPENYGYTF.

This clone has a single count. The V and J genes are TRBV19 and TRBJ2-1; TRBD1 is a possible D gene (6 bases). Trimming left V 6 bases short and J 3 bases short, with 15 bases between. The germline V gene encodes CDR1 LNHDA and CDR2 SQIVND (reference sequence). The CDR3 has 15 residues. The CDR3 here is CASRPPGTSYNEQFF. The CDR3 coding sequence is TGTGCCAGTAGACCACCCGGGACAAGCTACAATGAGCAGTTCTTC. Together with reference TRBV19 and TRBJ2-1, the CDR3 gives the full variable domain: DGGITQSPKYLFRKEGQNVTLSCEQNLNHDAMYWYRQDPGQGLRLIYYSQIVNDFQKGDIAEGYSVSREKKESFPLTVTSAQKNPTAFYLCASRPPGTSYNEQFFGPGTRLTVL.

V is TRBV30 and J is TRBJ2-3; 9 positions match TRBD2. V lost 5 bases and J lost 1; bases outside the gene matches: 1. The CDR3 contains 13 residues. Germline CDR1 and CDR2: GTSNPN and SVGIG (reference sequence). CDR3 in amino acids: CAWERGGTDTQYF. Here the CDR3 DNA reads TGTGCCTGGGAGCGGGGGGGCACAGATACGCAGTATTTT.

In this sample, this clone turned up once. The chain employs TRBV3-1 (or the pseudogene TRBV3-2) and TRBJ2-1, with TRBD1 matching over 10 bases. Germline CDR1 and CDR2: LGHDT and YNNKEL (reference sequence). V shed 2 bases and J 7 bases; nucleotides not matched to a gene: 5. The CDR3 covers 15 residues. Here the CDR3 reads CASSQPDRGRNEQFF. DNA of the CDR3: TGTGCCAGCAGCCAACCCGACAGGGGGCGGAATGAGCAGTTCTTC.

CDR3 nucleotides: TGCGCCAGCAGCCAAGAACAGGGAGGGGAAAAACTGTTTTTT. Protein product: CASSQEQGGEKLFF. The chain is built from TRBV4-1 and TRBJ1-4; D possibly corresponds to TRBD1 (6 bases). Looked up from germline, CDR1 is MGHRA and CDR2 is YSYEKL. The CDR3 has 14 amino acids. V shed 0 bases and J shed 8 bases, with 10 bases lying between them.

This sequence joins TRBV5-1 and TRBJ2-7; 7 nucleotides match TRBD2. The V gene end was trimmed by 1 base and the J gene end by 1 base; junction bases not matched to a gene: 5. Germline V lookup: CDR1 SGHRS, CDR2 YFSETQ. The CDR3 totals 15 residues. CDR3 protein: CASSLTAGRSYEQYF. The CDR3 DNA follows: TGCGCCAGCAGCTTGACCGCCGGGAGGTCCTACGAGCAGTACTTC.

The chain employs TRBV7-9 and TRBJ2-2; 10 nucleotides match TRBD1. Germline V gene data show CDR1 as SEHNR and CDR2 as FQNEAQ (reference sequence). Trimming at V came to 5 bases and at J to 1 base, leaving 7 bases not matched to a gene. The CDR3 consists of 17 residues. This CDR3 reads CASSPRDRGRNTGELFF. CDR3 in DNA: TGTGCCAGCAGCCCAAGGGACAGGGGAAGGAACACCGGGGAGCTGTTTTTT.

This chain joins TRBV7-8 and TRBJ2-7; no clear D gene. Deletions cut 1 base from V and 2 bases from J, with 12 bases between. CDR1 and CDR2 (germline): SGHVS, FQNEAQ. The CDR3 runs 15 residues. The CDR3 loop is CASSLEGGGAYEQYF. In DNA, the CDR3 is TGTGCCAGCAGCTTAGAAGGTGGCGGCGCCTACGAGCAGTACTTC.

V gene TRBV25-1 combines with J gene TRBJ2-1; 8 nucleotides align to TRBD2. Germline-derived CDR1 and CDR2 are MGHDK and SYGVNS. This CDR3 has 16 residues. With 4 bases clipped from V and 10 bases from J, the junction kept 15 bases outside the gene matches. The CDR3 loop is CASSAGGAGAMEEQFF. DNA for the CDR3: TGTGCCAGCAGTGCCGGAGGAGCGGGGGCGATGGAAGAGCAGTTCTTC.